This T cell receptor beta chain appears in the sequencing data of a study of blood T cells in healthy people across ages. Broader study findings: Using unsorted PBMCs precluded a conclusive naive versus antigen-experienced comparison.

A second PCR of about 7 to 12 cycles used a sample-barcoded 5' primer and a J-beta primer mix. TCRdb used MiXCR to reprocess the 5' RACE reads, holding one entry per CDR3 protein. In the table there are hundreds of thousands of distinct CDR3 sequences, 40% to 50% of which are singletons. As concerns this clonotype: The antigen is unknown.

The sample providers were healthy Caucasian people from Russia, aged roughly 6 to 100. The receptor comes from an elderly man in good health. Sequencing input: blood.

This chain's CDR3 is CASSNLGRLNGYTF. CDR3 nucleotides: TGTGCCAGCAGTAACCTTGGACGGCTCAATGGCTACACCTTC. This chain uses TRBV6-5 with TRBJ1-2; D uncertain. The CDR3 has 14 residues. Germline lookup yields CDR1 MNHEY and CDR2 SVGAGI. V dropped 5 bases and J dropped 6 bases, with 16 bases sitting between them.